This T cell receptor (beta chain) emerged from a study of technical replicates of blood from a handful of donors. Here immunoSEQ multiplex PCR was the method, and the copy in TCRdb shows in-frame clones only, minus some. The sample includes roughly 80,000 clones, around nine tenths seen only once; the top ten take 0.41%. The sample consisted of T cells isolated from PBMCs. The origin of this receptor is a human donor in good health.

CDR3 coding DNA: TGTGCCAGCGTACAGGGGGGGAACACTGAAGCTTTCTTT. Amino acid sequence: CASVQGGNTEAFF. The V gene is TRBV4-2, the J gene TRBJ1-1, with TRBD1 matching 8 bases. Germline V gives CDR1 LGHNA, CDR2 YNFKEQ. Trimming cost V 8 bases and J 1 base; bases outside gene matches: 3. This CDR3 has 13 amino acids.